These T cell receptor beta chains were read from a single sample in a study of OX40 agonist ivuxolimab in advanced cancers. Sequenced by immunoSEQ multiplex PCR; TCRdb stores in-frame clones only, minus some. In the table there are around 97,000 clones, less than 85% of which are singletons. The material was CD4+ or CD8+ T cells sorted from blood, obtained in a trial of the OX40 agonist ivuxolimab. The receptor set was obtained from an adult with an advanced solid tumor such as melanoma, head and neck, liver or kidney cancer. Both conserved end residues are part of each CDR3. The order of the fields is clone size, D gene, V gene, J gene, CDR3 protein, CDR3 DNA. D genes are given only for firm matches. Clone size is shown for a subset of rows, as once, few, many or a class of expanded clone.

>.|TRBD1|TRBV27|TRBJ2-1
CASSFGDRLFHEQFF
TGTGCCAGCAGTTTTGGGGACAGGCTATTCCATGAGCAGTTCTTC
>.|TRBD1|TRBV6-5|TRBJ1-1
CASSYSDRIAEAFF
TGTGCCAGCAGTTACTCGGACAGGATAGCTGAAGCTTTCTTT
>few|TRBD1|TRBV9|TRBJ2-2
CASSKQGTNTGELFF
TGTGCCAGCAGCAAACAGGGGACGAACACCGGGGAGCTGTTTTTT
>.|.|TRBV5-1|TRBJ2-6
CASTREPLSGANVLTF
TGCGCCAGCACCCGGGAACCACTTTCTGGGGCCAACGTCCTGACTTTC
>.|TRBD1|TRBV27|TRBJ2-7
CASSLNRGSTYEQYF
TGTGCCAGCAGTCTTAACAGGGGCTCCACCTACGAGCAGTACTTC
>.|TRBD2|TRBV5-1|TRBJ2-7
CASSSTGEGLAGGYEQYF
TGCGCCAGCAGCTCAACAGGGGAAGGACTAGCGGGAGGCTACGAGCAGTACTTC
>.|.|TRBV7-9|TRBJ1-1
CASSLVDGNTEAFF
TGTGCCAGCAGCTTAGTGGACGGAAACACTGAAGCTTTCTTT
>.|.|TRBV7-2|TRBJ1-1
CASSLNSRGEAFF
TGTGCCAGCAGCTTAAACAGCAGGGGTGAAGCTTTCTTT
>.|.|TRBV2|TRBJ1-1
CASSADRQNTEAFF
TGTGCCAGCAGTGCTGACAGACAAAACACTGAAGCTTTCTTT
>few|TRBD1|TRBV30|TRBJ2-7
CAWGRGLGSYEQYF
TGTGCCTGGGGCAGGGGGCTAGGCTCCTACGAGCAGTACTTC
>.|.|TRBV7-2|TRBJ2-7
CASLGPGTYEQYF
TGTGCCAGCCTAGGCCCGGGTACCTACGAGCAGTACTTC
>.|.|TRBV5-1|TRBJ2-7
CASSLVIGQIYEQYF
TGCGCCAGCAGCTTGGTCATCGGACAGATCTACGAGCAGTACTTC